The text below deals with one TCR beta chain. The ends lost 5 bases at V and 3 bases at J; junction bases unmatched: 2. This CDR3 is built from 14 residues. Germline CDR1 is SNHLY and CDR2 is FYNNEI. The data derive from a study of graft-versus-host responses after intestinal transplantation. Across the whole study: Transplant types were multivisceral, liver-intestinal, or isolated intestinal. Every recipient underwent anti-thymocyte globulin induction, then tacrolimus and steroids for three to four years.

Broader study findings: In recipient marrow, GvH clones were found, and some appeared first in ileum or blood.

Sorting after the reaction isolated proliferating CFSE-low CD3+CD4+ and CD3+CD8+ responders. Libraries were prepared by immunoSEQ multiplex PCR; TCRdb keeps only in-frame clonotypes and omits some of them. The data contain 3,500 to 4,500 clones, 20% to 25% of them seen just once; the ten biggest clones take up less than 6%. The rearrangement joins TRBV2 to TRBJ2-1; 9 bases line up with TRBD1. The receptor comes from a human patient who was an organ donor for intestinal transplantation. The input for sequencing was alloreactive CD4+ T cells from a mixed lymphocyte reaction culture, taken before transplantation. Indicated subset: CFSE-low proliferating T cells sorted from roughly six-day pre-transplant mixed lymphocyte reaction (GvH or HvG direction). CDR3 DNA sequence: TGTGCCAGCAGTTGGGACAGGGACTACAATGAGCAGTTCTTC. It encodes CASSWDRDYNEQFF.